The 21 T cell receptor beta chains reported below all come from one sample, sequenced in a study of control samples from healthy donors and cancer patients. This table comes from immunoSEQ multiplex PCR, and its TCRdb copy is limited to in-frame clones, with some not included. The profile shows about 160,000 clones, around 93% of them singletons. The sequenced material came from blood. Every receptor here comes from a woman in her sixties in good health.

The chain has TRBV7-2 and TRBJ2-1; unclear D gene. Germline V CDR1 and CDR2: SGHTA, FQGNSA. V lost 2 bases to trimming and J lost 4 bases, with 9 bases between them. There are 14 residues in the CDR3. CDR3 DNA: TGTGCCAGCAGCTTAAGGGTGAGGTACAATGAGCAGTTCTTC. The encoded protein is CASSLRVRYNEQFF.

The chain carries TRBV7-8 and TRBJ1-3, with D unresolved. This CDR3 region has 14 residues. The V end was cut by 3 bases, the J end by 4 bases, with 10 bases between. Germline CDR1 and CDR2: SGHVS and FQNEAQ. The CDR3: CASSFFRGGNTIYF. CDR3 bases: TGTGCCAGCAGCTTTTTTCGGGGAGGAAACACCATATATTTT.

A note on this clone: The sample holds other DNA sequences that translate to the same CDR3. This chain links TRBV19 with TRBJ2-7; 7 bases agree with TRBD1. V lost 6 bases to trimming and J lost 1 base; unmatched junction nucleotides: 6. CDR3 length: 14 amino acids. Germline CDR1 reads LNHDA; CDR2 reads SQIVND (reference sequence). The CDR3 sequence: CASRTGASSYEQYF. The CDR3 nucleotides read TGTGCCAGTAGAACAGGGGCCAGTTCCTACGAGCAGTACTTC.

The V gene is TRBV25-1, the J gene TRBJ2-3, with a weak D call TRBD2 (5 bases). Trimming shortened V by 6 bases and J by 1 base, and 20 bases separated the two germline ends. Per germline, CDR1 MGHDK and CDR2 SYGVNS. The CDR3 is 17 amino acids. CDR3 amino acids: CASRHDERERGTDTQYF. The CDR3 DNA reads TGTGCCAGCAGACACGATGAGAGGGAGAGGGGCACAGATACGCAGTATTTT.

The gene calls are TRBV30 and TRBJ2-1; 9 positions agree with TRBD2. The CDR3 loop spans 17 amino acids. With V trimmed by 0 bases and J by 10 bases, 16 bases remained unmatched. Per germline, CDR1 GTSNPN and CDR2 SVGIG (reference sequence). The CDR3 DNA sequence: TGTGCCTGGAGTGTACGGCCCGAAGCGGGGGGAACTGCAGAGCAGTTCTTC. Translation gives CAWSVRPEAGGTAEQFF. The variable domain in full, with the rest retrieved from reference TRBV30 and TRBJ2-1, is SQTIHQWPATLVQPVGSPLSLECTVEGTSNPNLYWYRQAAGRGLQLLFYSVGIGQISSEVPQNLSASRPQDRQFILSSKKLLLSDSGFYLCAWSVRPEAGGTAEQFFGPGTRLTVL.

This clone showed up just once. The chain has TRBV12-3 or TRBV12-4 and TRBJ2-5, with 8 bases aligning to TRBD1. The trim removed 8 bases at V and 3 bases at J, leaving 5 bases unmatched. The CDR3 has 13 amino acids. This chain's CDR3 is CASLPTGEETQYF. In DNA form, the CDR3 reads TGTGCCAGCCTGCCGACAGGGGAAGAGACCCAGTACTTC.

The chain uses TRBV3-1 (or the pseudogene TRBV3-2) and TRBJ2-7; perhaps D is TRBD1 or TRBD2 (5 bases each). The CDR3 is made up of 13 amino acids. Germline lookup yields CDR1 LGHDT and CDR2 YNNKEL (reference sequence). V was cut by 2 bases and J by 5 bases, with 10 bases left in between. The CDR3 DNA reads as TGTGCCAGCAGCCAACCCCGGGGCCACGAGCAGTACTTC. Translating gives CASSQPRGHEQYF.

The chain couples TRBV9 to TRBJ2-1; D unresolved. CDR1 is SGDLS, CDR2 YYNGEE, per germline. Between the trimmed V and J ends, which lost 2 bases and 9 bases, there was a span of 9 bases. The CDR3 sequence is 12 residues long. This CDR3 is CASSVTDSEQFF. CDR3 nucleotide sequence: TGTGCCAGCAGCGTGACTGATAGTGAGCAGTTCTTC.

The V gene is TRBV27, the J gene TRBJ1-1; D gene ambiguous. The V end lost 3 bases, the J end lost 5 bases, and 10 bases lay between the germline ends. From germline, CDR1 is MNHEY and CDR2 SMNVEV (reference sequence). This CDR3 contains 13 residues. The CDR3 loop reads CASSFLEATEAFF. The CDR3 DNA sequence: TGTGCCAGCAGTTTTTTAGAGGCAACTGAAGCTTTCTTT.

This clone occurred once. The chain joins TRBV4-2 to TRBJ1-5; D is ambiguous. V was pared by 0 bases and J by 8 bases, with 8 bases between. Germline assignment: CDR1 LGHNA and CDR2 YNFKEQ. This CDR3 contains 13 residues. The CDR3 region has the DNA TGTGCCAGCAGCCAAGAGCTCAGAGAGCCCCAGCATTTT. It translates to CASSQELREPQHF.

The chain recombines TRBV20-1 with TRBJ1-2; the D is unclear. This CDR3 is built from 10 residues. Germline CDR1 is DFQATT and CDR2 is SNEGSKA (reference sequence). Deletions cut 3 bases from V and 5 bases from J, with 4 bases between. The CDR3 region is CSARLYGYTF. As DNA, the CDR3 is TGCAGTGCTAGGCTGTATGGCTACACCTTC.

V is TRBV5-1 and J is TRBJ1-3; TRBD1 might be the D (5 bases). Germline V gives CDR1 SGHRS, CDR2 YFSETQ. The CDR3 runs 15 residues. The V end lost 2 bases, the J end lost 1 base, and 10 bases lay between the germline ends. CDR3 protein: CASSLAGPSGNTIYF. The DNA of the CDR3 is TGCGCCAGCAGCTTAGCGGGGCCATCTGGAAACACCATATATTTT.

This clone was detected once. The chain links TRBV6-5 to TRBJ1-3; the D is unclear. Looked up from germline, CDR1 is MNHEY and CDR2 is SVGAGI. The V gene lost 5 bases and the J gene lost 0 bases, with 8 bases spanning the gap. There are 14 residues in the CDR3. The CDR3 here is CASSTRGSGNTIYF. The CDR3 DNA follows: TGTGCCAGCAGTACTCGGGGCTCTGGAAACACCATATATTTT.

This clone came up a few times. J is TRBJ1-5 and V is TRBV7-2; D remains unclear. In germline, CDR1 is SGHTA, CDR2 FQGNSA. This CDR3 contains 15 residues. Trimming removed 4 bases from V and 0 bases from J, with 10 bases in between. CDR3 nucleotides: TGTGCCAGCAGCTGGGCGCCCAATAGCAATCAGCCCCAGCATTTT. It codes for CASSWAPNSNQPQHF.

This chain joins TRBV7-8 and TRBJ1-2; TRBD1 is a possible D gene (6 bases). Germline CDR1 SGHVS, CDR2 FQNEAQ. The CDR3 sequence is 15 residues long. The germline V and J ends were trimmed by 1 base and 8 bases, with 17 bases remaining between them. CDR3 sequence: CASSLGGAGAEGYTF. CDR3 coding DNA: TGTGCCAGCAGCTTAGGCGGAGCAGGGGCAGAGGGCTACACCTTC.

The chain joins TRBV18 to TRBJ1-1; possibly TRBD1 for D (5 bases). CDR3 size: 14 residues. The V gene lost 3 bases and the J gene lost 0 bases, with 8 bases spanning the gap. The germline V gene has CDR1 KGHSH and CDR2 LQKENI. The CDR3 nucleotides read TGTGCCAGCTCACCCCAGGGTTTGAACACTGAAGCTTTCTTT. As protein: CASSPQGLNTEAFF.

The CDR3, as DNA: TGTGCCAGCAGTCAGGGACACCCGAACACCGGGGAGCTGTTTTTT. Its translation: CASSQGHPNTGELFF. The chain links TRBV6-2 or TRBV6-3 to TRBJ2-2, with D possibly TRBD1 on 6 matching bases. Germline V gene sequence: CDR1 MNHEY, CDR2 SVGEGT. V lost 5 bases and J 0 bases, leaving 10 bases between the germline ends. The CDR3 length is 15 residues.

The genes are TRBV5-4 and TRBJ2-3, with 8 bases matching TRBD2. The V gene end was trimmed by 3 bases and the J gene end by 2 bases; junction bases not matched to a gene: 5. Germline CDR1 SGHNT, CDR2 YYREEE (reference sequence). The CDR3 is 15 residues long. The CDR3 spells CASSSGGVYTDTQYF. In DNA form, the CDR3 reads TGTGCCAGCAGCTCGGGAGGGGTCTACACAGATACGCAGTATTTT.

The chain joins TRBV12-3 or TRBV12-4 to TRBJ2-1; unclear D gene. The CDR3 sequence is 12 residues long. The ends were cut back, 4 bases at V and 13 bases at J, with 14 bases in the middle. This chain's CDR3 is CASSSLPMRQFF. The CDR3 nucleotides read TGTGCCAGCAGTTCCCTTCCGATGAGACAGTTCTTC.

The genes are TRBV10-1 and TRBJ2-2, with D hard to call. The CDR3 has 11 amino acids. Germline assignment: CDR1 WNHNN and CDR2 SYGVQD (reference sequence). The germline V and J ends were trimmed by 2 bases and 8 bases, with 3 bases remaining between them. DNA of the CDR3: TGCGCCAGCAGTGAGGGGGGGGAGCTGTTTTTT. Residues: CASSEGGELFF.

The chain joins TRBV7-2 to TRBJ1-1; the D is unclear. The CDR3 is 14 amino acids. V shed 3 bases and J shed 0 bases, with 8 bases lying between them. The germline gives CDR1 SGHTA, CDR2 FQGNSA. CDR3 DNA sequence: TGTGCCAGCAGCTTTTTTGTTATGAACACTGAAGCTTTCTTT. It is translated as CASSFFVMNTEAFF.